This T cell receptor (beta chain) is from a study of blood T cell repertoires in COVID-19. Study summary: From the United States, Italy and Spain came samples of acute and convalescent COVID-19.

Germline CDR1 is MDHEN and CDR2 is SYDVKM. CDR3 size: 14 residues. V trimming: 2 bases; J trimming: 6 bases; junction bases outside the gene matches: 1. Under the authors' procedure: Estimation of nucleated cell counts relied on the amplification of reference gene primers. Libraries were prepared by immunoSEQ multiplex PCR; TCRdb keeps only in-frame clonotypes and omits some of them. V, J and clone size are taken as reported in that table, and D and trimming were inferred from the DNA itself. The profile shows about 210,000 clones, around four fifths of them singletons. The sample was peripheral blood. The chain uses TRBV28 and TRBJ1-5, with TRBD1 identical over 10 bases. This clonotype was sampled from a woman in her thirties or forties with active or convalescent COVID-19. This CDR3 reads CASSLDRGPQPQHF. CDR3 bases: TGTGCCAGCAGTTTAGACAGGGGGCCTCAGCCCCAGCATTTT.